The sequence of this T cell receptor beta chain was determined in a study of Ad26.COV2.S vaccination and SARS-CoV-2 variants. Study-wide context: Ad26.COV2.S given intramuscularly, once or twice 56 days apart. Study-wide results and limits: Breadth, reportedly substantial, characterized the spike-specific CD8+ and CD4+ T cell responses after vaccination. The TCR breadth and depth analyses may have understated or missed part of the total T cell responses.

Profiling relied on immunoSEQ multiplex PCR, and the TCRdb table lists in-frame clones only, not all of them. The sample consists of about 680,000 clones, 70% to 90% of them appearing once. Concerning this clone: The antigen is not known.

The germline CDR1 and CDR2 sequences are SQVTM and ANQGSEA. The CDR3 sequence is 11 residues long. Trimming pared 0 bases from V and 9 bases from J, leaving 6 bases between. Stated treatment: 19 received Ad26.COV2.S at low or high dose, single or two shots; a few received placebo; per-sample allocation not given. Collection of the samples took place on day 63 after the first injection of vaccine or placebo. The V and J genes are TRBV29-1 and TRBJ2-4, with D tentatively TRBD2 (6 bases). Specimen: peripheral blood, collected in a trial of Ad26.COV2.S vaccine versus placebo. The sequence came from a person aged 18-60 years who received the Ad26.COV2.S COVID-19 vaccine or a placebo. The CDR3 coding sequence is TGCAGCGTTGAAGAGGGAGGCATTCAGTACTTC. It codes for CSVEEGGIQYF.